The clone carrying this T cell receptor beta chain has at least ten counts. This library used roughly 400 ng RNA and molecular barcoded adaptors spanning alpha/delta and beta/gamma chains. One entry per CDR3 protein results from TCRdb running MiXCR on the reads. The sample contains tens of thousands of distinct CDR3 sequences, roughly 19% of which appear only once. The data were taken from a study of read filtering for tumor transcriptome and immune sequencing. CDR1 is LGHNA and CDR2 is YNFKEQ in the germline V gene. The length of the CDR3 is 15 residues. The germline V and J ends were trimmed by 0 bases and 2 bases, with 8 bases remaining between them.

The sample consisted of a population of CD138-negative cells sorted from bone marrow. The sequence derives from a donor aged 40 or older with multiple myeloma. The J gene is TRBJ1-3, the V gene TRBV4-2, with D tentatively TRBD1 (6 bases). The DNA for the CDR3 is TGTGCCAGCAGCCAAGAAACAGGGCCTGGAAACACCATATATTTT. This codes for CASSQETGPGNTIYF.